Each of the 8 T cell receptor beta chains below was sequenced from the same sample in a study of T cells after yellow fever vaccination (dated by TCRdb to between 2019 and 2020). Sample treatment or condition, as interpreted from the label and publication: live attenuated yellow fever vaccine strain. Libraries were made using 5' RACE. These reads were obtained on an Illumina HiSeq 2500. The public reads were reanalyzed by TCRdb: fastp trimming at Q25, MiXCR alignment, in-frame beta chains only. When rows share a CDR3 protein, they turn into one entry using the most common DNA and genes. The sample profile shows some 130,000 distinct CDR3 sequences; approximately 6.6% of them were found once. The ten largest clones add up to approximately 0.61% of the sample. The source material was CD4+ T cells sorted from PBMCs, sampled 10 days after the yellow fever booster vaccination. These receptors were collected from a young man who received the YFV17D yellow fever vaccine.

Note on this clonotype: A much larger clonotype is one base distant, so this may be a read error. The chain is built from TRBV7-2 and TRBJ2-1; no clear D. The germline CDR1 and CDR2 sequences are SGHTA and FQGNSA. This CDR3 region has 13 residues. The CDR3: CATSWASYNEQFF. In nucleotides, the CDR3 is TGTGCCACCAGCTGGGCCTCCTACAATGAGCAGTTCTTC.

This clonotype was detected many times. This chain connects TRBV29-1 to TRBJ1-1; D might be TRBD1 (6 bases). V was trimmed by 7 bases and J by 4 bases, leaving 13 bases between them. Germline-derived CDR1 and CDR2 are SQVTM and ANQGSEA. The CDR3 has 12 amino acids. The CDR3 reads CSGTGFGTEAFF. The CDR3 DNA reads as TGCAGCGGAACAGGGTTTGGCACTGAAGCTTTCTTT.

In this sample, this clonotype turned up many times. V and J are TRBV20-1 and TRBJ2-3; D not resolved. V shed 3 bases and J shed 6 bases, with 7 bases lying between them. The CDR3 is 11 amino acids. The germline V gene has CDR1 DFQATT and CDR2 SNEGSKA (reference sequence). The CDR3 reads CSASHGDTQYF. The CDR3 nucleotides read TGCAGTGCTAGTCATGGGGATACGCAGTATTTT.

This clonotype was detected only a few times. The CDR3 is CASSQSTGAETQYF. The CDR3 DNA is TGTGCCAGCAGCCAGTCGACAGGGGCAGAGACCCAGTACTTC. V and J are TRBV7-9 and TRBJ2-5; 8 nucleotides agree with TRBD1. Losses at the gene ends were 5 bases for V and 4 bases for J; bases not matched to a gene: 6. The CDR3 runs 14 residues. The V gene's germline CDR1 is SEHNR and CDR2 FQNEAQ (reference sequence).

This clonotype was seen a few times. This chain links TRBV20-1 with TRBJ2-3; the D is unclear. The germline V gene encodes CDR1 DFQATT and CDR2 SNEGSKA (reference sequence). The CDR3 has 13 residues. V lost 2 bases and J lost 2, with 8 bases in between. The CDR3 DNA sequence: TGCAGTGCTAGAATGCCCTACACAGATACGCAGTATTTT. It is translated as CSARMPYTDTQYF.

Ten or more counts support this clonotype. V and J are TRBV6-5 and TRBJ1-3; D is unclear. The V gene's germline CDR1 is MNHEY and CDR2 SVGAGI. The CDR3 runs to 13 residues. V lost 2 bases and J 0 bases, leaving 2 bases between the germline ends. This CDR3 reads CASSYASGNTIYF. In DNA form, the CDR3 reads TGTGCCAGCAGTTACGCCTCTGGAAACACCATATATTTT.

This clonotype was observed many times. The CDR3 protein is CASRETGAFQPQHF. The CDR3 DNA follows: TGTGCCAGTAGAGAGACAGGGGCGTTCCAGCCCCAGCATTTT. The rearrangement links TRBV19 to TRBJ1-5; 8 positions agree with TRBD1. CDR3 length: 14 amino acids. J lost 7 bases, V lost 6 bases, and 8 bases had no gene match. Germline-derived CDR1 and CDR2 are LNHDA and SQIVND (reference sequence). The variable domain in full, completed from reference TRBV19 and TRBJ1-5, reads DGGITQSPKYLFRKEGQNVTLSCEQNLNHDAMYWYRQDPGQGLRLIYYSQIVNDFQKGDIAEGYSVSREKKESFPLTVTSAQKNPTAFYLCASRETGAFQPQHFGDGTRLSIL.

CDR3 DNA: TGTGCCAGCAGCCTCGGACAGGCGAGCTACGAGCAGTACTTC. This encodes CASSLGQASYEQYF. The V call is TRBV6-1, the J call TRBJ2-7, with TRBD1 identical over 7 bases. V shed 6 bases and J 3 bases; nucleotides not matched to a gene: 8. CDR1 is MNHNS and CDR2 is SASEGT in the germline V gene. The CDR3 extends over 14 amino acids.